This TCR beta chain was profiled in a study of post-analysis software for immune sequencing data. CDR3 size: 15 residues. The germline V and J ends were trimmed by 5 bases and 2 bases, with 15 bases remaining between them. Only a few counts were recorded for this clonotype. Its specificity is unknown. Unique-molecular-identifier-tagged TCR beta cDNA libraries were used. The T cell input of about 0.85 to 10 million gave around 540,000 cDNA molecules. MiXCR was run by TCRdb on the PCR reads, yielding one entry per CDR3 protein. The table includes approximately 250,000 distinct CDR3 sequences, just over 35% detected once. The study's findings and limits: Strong co-clustering by F measure linked samples that shared a preparation batch. A few TRBV segments, TRBV5-6, TRBV5-1 and TRBV20-1 among them, were found more frequent in patients than controls. Versus controls, multiple sclerosis patients showed significantly lower diversity (normalized Chao1).

The sequence came from a girl aged 5 to 17 with multiple sclerosis. The chain recombines TRBV12-3 or TRBV12-4 with TRBJ1-1, with D possibly being TRBD1 (6 bases). Specimen: blood. CDR3 in amino acids: CASSIGGRANTEAFF. The DNA of the CDR3 is TGTGCCAGCAGTATAGGGGGAAGGGCAAACACTGAAGCTTTCTTT.